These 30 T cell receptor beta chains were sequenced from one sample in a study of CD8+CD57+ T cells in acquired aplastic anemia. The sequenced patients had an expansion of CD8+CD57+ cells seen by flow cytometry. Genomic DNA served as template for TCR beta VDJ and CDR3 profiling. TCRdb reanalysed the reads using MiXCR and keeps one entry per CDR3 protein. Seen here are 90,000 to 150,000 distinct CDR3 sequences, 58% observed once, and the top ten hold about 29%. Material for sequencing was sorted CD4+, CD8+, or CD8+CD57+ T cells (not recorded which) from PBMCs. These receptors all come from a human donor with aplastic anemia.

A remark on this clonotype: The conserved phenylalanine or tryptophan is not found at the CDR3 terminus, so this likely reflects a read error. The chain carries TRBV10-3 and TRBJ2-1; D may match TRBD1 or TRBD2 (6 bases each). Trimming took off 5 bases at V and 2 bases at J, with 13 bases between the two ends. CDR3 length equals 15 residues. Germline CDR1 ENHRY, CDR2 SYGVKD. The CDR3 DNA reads TGTGCCATCAGTTTCGGGGGCGCGACCTACAATGAGCAGTTCTAC. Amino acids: CAISFGGATYNEQFY.

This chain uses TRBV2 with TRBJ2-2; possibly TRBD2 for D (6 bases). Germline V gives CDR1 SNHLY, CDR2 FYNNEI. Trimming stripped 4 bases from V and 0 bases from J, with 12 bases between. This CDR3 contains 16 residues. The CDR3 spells CASSVEGSANTGELFF. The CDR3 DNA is TGTGCCAGCAGTGTGGAGGGCAGCGCGAACACCGGGGAGCTGTTTTTT.

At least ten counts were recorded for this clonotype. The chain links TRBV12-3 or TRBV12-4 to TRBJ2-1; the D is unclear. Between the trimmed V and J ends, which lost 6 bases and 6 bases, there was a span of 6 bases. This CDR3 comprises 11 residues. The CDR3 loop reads CASSHVNEQFF. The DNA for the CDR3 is TGTGCCAGCAGCCATGTCAATGAGCAGTTCTTC.

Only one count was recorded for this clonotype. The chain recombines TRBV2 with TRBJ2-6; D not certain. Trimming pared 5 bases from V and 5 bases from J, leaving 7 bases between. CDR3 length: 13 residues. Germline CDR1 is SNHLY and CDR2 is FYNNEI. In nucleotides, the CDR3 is TGTGCCAGCAGTAGCGATAGGGCCAACGTCCTGACTTTC. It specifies CASSSDRANVLTF.

The CDR3 DNA reads TGTGCCACCAGTGATCCACCGACAGGAAGGGAAAAACTGTTTTTT. Translating gives CATSDPPTGREKLFF. This sequence joins TRBV24-1 and TRBJ1-4, with D perhaps TRBD1 (6 bases). V was pared by 3 bases and J by 8 bases, with 15 bases between. This CDR3 is 15 amino acids long. Germline V gene data show CDR1 as KGHDR and CDR2 as SFDVKD.

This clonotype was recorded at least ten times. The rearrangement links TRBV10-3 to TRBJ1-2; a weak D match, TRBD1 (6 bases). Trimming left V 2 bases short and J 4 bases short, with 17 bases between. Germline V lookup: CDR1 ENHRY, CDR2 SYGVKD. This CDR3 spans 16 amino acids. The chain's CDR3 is CAISEGTGPPAYGYTF. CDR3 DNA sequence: TGTGCCATCAGTGAGGGAACAGGGCCCCCTGCCTATGGCTACACCTTC.

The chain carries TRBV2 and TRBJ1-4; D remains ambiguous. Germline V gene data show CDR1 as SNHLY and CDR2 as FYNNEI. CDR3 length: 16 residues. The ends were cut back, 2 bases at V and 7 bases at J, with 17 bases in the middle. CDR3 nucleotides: TGTGCCAGCAGTGAAAATAGTGTAGGGCTGGTTGAAAAACTGTTTTTT. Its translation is CASSENSVGLVEKLFF.

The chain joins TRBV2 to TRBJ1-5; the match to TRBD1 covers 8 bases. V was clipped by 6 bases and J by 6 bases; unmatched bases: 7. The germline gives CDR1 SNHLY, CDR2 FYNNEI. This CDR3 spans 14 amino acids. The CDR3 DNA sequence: TGTGCCAGCAGGACGGACAGGGAGGGTCAGCCCCAGCATTTT. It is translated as CASRTDREGQPQHF.

The CDR3 protein is CASSLDLGSNTEAFF. In nucleotides, the CDR3 is TGTGCCAGCAGCTTGGATCTGGGTAGTAACACTGAAGCTTTCTTT. The chain is built from TRBV5-4 and TRBJ1-1; D is uncertain. The V and J ends lost 0 bases and 2 bases respectively, with 11 bases between them. The CDR3 runs to 15 residues. Germline V lookup: CDR1 SGHNT, CDR2 YYREEE (reference sequence).

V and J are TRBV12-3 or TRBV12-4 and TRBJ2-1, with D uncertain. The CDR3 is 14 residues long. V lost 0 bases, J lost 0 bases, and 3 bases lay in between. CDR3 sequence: CASSLASSYNEQFF. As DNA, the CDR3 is TGTGCCAGCAGTTTAGCCAGCTCCTACAATGAGCAGTTCTTC.

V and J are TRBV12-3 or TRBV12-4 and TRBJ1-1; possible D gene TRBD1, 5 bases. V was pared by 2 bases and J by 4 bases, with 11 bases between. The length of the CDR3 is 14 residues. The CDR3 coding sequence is TGTGCCAGCAGTTTAAAGGGCAGGGCCACTGAAGCTTTCTTT. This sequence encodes CASSLKGRATEAFF.

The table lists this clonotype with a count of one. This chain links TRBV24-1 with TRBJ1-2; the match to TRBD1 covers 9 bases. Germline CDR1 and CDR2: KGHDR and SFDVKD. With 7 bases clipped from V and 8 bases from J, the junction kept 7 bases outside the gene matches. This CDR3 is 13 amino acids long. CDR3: CATSTQGAWGYTF. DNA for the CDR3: TGTGCCACCAGCACACAGGGGGCGTGGGGCTACACCTTC.

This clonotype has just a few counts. The CDR3 DNA follows: TGTGCCACCAGGGGGGAAGGACTTAGCTCCTACAATGAGCAGTTCTTC. This sequence encodes CATRGEGLSSYNEQFF. This chain joins TRBV15 and TRBJ2-1, with D perhaps TRBD1 or TRBD2 (5 bases each). Germline V gives CDR1 LNHNV, CDR2 YYDKDF (reference sequence). Trimming took off 6 bases at V and 0 bases at J, with 15 bases between the two ends. The CDR3 length is 16 residues.

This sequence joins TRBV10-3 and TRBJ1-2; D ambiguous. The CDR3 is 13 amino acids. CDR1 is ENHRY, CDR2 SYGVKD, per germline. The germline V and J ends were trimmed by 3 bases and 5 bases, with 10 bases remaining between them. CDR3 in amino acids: CAISEGQIYGYTF. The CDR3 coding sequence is TGTGCCATCAGTGAAGGGCAGATATATGGCTACACCTTC.

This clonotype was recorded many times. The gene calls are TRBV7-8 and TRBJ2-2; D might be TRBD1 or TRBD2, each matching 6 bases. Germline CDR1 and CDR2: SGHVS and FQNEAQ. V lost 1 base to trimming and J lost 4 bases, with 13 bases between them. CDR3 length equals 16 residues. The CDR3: CASSLEGGRGTGELFF. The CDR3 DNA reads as TGTGCCAGCAGCTTAGAGGGGGGCCGGGGCACCGGGGAGCTGTTTTTT.

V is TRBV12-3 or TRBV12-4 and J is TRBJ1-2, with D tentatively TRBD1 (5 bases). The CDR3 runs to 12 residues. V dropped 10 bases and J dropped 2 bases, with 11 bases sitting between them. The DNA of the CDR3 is TGTGCCACCGACGGGGGGAACTATGGCTACACCTTC. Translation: CATDGGNYGYTF.

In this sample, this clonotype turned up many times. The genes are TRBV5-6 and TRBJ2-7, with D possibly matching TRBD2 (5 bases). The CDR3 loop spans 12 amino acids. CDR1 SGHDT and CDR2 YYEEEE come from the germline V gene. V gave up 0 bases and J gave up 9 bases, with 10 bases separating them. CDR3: CASSLDGERQYF. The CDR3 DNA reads TGTGCCAGCAGCTTGGACGGGGAGCGGCAGTACTTC.

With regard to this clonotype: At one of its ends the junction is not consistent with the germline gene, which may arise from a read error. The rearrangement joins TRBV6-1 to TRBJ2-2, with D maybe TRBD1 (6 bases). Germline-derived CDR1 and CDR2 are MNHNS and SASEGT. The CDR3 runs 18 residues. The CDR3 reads CPSSEALRDTANTGELFF. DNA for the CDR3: TGTCCCAGCAGTGAAGCTCTACGGGACACTGCAAACACCGGGGAGCTGTTTTTT.

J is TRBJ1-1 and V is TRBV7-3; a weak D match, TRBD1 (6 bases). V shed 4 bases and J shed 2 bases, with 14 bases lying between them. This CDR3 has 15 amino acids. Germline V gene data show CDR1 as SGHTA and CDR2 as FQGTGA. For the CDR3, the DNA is TGTGCCAGCAGCTCCGACGGGGGGCTAAACACTGAAGCTTTCTTT. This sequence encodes CASSSDGGLNTEAFF.

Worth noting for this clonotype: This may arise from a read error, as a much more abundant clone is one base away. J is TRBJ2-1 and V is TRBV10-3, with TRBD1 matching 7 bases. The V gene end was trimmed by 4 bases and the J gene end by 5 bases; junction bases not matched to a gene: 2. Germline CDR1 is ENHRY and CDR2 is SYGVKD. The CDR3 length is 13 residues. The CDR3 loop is CAISVGQHNEQFF. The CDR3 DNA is TGTGCCATCAGTGTGGGACAGCACAATGAGCAGTTCTTC.

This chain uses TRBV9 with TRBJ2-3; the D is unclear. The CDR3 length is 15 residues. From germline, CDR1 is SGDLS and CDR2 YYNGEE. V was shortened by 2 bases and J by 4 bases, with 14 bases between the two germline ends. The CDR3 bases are TGTGCCAGCAGCGTGGGCCTTGACCCCCCAGATACGCAGTATTTT. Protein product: CASSVGLDPPDTQYF.

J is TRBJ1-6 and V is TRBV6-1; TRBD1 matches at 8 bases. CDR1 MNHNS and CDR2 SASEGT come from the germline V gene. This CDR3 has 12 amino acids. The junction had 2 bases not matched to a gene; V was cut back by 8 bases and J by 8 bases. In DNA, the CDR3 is TGTGCCAGCGGACAGGGCCATTCACCCCTCCACTTT. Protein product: CASGQGHSPLHF.

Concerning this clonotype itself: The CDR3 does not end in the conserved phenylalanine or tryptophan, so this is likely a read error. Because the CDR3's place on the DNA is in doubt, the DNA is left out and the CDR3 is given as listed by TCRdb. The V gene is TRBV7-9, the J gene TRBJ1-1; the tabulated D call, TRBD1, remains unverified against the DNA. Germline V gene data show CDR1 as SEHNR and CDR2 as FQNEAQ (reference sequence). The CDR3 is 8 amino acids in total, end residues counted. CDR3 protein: CASSLPNR.

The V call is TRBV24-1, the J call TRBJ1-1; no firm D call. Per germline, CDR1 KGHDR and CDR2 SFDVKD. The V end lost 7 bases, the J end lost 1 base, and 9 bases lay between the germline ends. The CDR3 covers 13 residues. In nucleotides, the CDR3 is TGTGCCACCAGACAGTTAAGGAACACTGAAGCTTTCTTT. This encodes CATRQLRNTEAFF.

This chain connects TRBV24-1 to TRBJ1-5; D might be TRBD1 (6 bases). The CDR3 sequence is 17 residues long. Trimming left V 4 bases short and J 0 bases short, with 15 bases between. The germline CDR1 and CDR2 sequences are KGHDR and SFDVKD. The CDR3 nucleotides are TGTGCCACCAGTGAGAGGGGGTTCGGATATAGCAATCAGCCCCAGCATTTT. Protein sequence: CATSERGFGYSNQPQHF.

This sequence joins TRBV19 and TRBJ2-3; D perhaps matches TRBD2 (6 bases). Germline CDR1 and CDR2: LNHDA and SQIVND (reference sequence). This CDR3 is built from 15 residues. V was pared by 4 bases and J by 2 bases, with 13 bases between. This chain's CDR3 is CASSTSTSITDTQYF. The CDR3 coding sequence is TGTGCCAGTAGTACCTCGACTAGTATCACAGATACGCAGTATTTT.

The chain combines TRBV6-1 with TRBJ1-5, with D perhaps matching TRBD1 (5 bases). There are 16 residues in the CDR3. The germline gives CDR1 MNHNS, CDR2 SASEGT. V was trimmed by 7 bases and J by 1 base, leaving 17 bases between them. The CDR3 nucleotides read TGTGCCAGCAACAGACTCCGCCGGGACAGCAATCAGCCCCAGCATTTT. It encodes CASNRLRRDSNQPQHF.

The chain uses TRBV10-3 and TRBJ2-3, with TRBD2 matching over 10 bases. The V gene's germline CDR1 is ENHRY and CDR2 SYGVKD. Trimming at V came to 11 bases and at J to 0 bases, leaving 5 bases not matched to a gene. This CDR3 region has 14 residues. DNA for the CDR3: TGTGCCTCGACTAGCGGGTCAAGCACAGATACGCAGTATTTT. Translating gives CASTSGSSTDTQYF.

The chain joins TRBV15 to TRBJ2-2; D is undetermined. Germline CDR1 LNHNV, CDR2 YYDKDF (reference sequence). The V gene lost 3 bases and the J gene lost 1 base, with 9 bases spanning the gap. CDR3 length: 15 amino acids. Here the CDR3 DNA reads TGTGCCACCAGCAGGTCCTGGGGGAACACCGGGGAGCTGTTTTTT. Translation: CATSRSWGNTGELFF.

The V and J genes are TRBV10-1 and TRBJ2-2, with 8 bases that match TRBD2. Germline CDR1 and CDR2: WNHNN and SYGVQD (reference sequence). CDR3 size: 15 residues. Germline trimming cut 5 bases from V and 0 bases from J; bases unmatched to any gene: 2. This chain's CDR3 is CASSTLAANTGELFF. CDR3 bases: TGCGCCAGCAGTACACTAGCGGCGAACACCGGGGAGCTGTTTTTT.